These 29 T cell receptor beta chains were all obtained from the same sample, sequenced in a study of blood T cell repertoires in COVID-19. Clones were read by immunoSEQ multiplex PCR, and TCRdb kept only the in-frame ones, dropping some. The repertoire has approximately 180,000 clones, 76% of them found once; the top ten carry roughly a sixth. The sequenced material came from PBMCs or T cells enriched from blood (not recorded which). The receptor set was obtained from a woman aged 45-65 years with acute COVID-19.

This chain links TRBV5-4 with TRBJ2-1, with 12 bases aligning to TRBD2. Trimming cost V 4 bases and J 7 bases; bases outside gene matches: 12. Germline assignment: CDR1 SGHNT and CDR2 YYREEE (reference sequence). The CDR3 runs to 17 residues. The CDR3 bases are TGTGCCAGCAGCCGAGGGTCACTAGCGGGGGGTCGTAATGAGCAGTTCTTC. This codes for CASSRGSLAGGRNEQFF. Full variable domain (outside the CDR3, taken from reference TRBV5-4 and TRBJ2-1): ETGVTQSPTHLIKTRGQQVTLRCSSQSGHNTVSWYQQALGQGPQFIFQYYREEENGRGNFPPRFSGLQFPNYSSELNVNALELDDSALYLCASSRGSLAGGRNEQFFGPGTRLTVL.

The rearrangement links TRBV5-4 to TRBJ2-5; D unresolved. V lost 0 bases and J lost 5, with 8 bases in between. This CDR3 is 13 amino acids long. Germline V CDR1 and CDR2: SGHNT, YYREEE (reference sequence). The CDR3 coding sequence is TGTGCCAGCAGCTTGGCGCTCCGGGAGACCCAGTACTTC. Its translation: CASSLALRETQYF.

V usage is TRBV15 and J usage is TRBJ1-1; 7 bases match TRBD1. With V trimmed by 4 bases and J by 11 bases, 10 bases remained unmatched. Germline CDR1 reads LNHNV; CDR2 reads YYDKDF (reference sequence). CDR3 length equals 13 residues. The CDR3 here is CATSKTGLIFAFF. Written as DNA, the CDR3 is TGTGCCACCAGCAAGACAGGGTTAATCTTCGCTTTCTTT.

V is TRBV6-2 or TRBV6-3 and J is TRBJ1-2, with 11 bases aligning to TRBD1. The CDR3 totals 15 residues. The trim removed 2 bases at V and 7 bases at J, leaving 6 bases unmatched. Germline lookup yields CDR1 MNHEY and CDR2 SVGEGT. The CDR3: CASSYQGQGAPGYTF. For the CDR3, the DNA is TGTGCCAGCAGTTACCAAGGACAGGGGGCTCCTGGCTACACCTTC.

This clone was counted only a few times. The gene calls are TRBV19 and TRBJ1-6; D possibly corresponds to TRBD1 (5 bases). The CDR3 sequence is 15 residues long. CDR1 LNHDA and CDR2 SQIVND come from the germline V gene (reference sequence). V shed 5 bases and J shed 2 bases, with 10 bases lying between them. The CDR3, as DNA: TGTGCCAGTAGTGTCTGGACAACCTATAATTCACCCCTCCACTTT. It encodes CASSVWTTYNSPLHF.

The chain couples TRBV5-4 to TRBJ1-1; the match to TRBD1 covers 7 bases. The CDR3 is made up of 14 amino acids. V shed 6 bases and J 1 base; nucleotides not matched to a gene: 6. Per the germline V gene, CDR1 is SGHNT and CDR2 is YYREEE (reference sequence). CDR3 DNA: TGTGCCAGCATGAAGGGACAGCAGAACACTGAAGCTTTCTTT. It encodes CASMKGQQNTEAFF. The full variable domain, in which reference TRBV5-4 and TRBJ1-1 provide the parts outside the CDR3, is ETGVTQSPTHLIKTRGQQVTLRCSSQSGHNTVSWYQQALGQGPQFIFQYYREEENGRGNFPPRFSGLQFPNYSSELNVNALELDDSALYLCASMKGQQNTEAFFGQGTRLTVV.

The rearrangement joins TRBV6-5 to TRBJ2-7; 7 bases fit TRBD1. The V segment lost 5 bases and the J segment 6 bases; nucleotides outside the gene matches: 7. The germline V gene encodes CDR1 MNHEY and CDR2 SVGAGI. This CDR3 contains 13 residues. The CDR3 bases are TGTGCCAGCAGTCCTCGACAGGGCAGCGAGCAGTACGTC. This translates into CASSPRQGSEQYV.

The chain couples TRBV29-1 to TRBJ2-1; D is possibly TRBD1 (5 bases). CDR3 size: 14 residues. Per germline, CDR1 SQVTM and CDR2 ANQGSEA. The V gene lost 6 bases and the J gene lost 2 bases, with 14 bases spanning the gap. This CDR3 is CSVESQGPYNEQFF. In DNA form, the CDR3 reads TGCAGCGTCGAAAGCCAGGGCCCCTACAATGAGCAGTTCTTC.

This chain joins TRBV28 and TRBJ1-3; D not resolved. CDR1 and CDR2 (germline): MDHEN, SYDVKM. Trimming cost V 8 bases and J 0 bases, with 17 bases left between them. CDR3 size: 16 residues. The CDR3 nucleotides are TGTGCCAGCGAAACGCAGGTAGAGAGCTCTGGAAACACCATATATTTT. This sequence encodes CASETQVESSGNTIYF.

As to this clone: The sample carries other DNA sequences with the same CDR3. The rearrangement links TRBV5-1 to TRBJ1-2; tentatively, D is TRBD1 (5 bases). The CDR3 has 13 residues. Trimming shortened V by 1 base and J by 2 bases, and 6 bases separated the two germline ends. CDR1 is SGHRS and CDR2 is YFSETQ in the germline V gene. The CDR3 DNA is TGCGCCAGCAGCTTGTCAGGGAACTATGGCTACACCTTC. Its translation is CASSLSGNYGYTF.

This clone was observed once. The chain employs TRBV19 and TRBJ2-7; a weak D match, TRBD2 (5 bases). This CDR3 comprises 14 residues. Germline loops: CDR1 LNHDA, CDR2 SQIVND (reference sequence). V lost 5 bases and J 5 bases, leaving 16 bases between the germline ends. The CDR3 sequence: CASSSRAGADEQYV. In nucleotides, the CDR3 is TGTGCCAGTAGTTCACGGGCGGGCGCGGACGAGCAGTACGTC.

This sequence joins TRBV29-1 and TRBJ2-3, with 10 bases fitting TRBD2. The germline CDR1 and CDR2 sequences are SQVTM and ANQGSEA. The V segment lost 1 base and the J segment 2 bases; nucleotides outside the gene matches: 3. This CDR3 is built from 15 residues. Here the CDR3 reads CSVEVLAGVTDTQYF. For the CDR3, the DNA is TGCAGCGTTGAAGTGCTAGCGGGGGTCACAGATACGCAGTATTTT.

This clone was seen only once. V usage is TRBV19 and J usage is TRBJ2-7; TRBD1 agrees at 7 bases. Germline V gives CDR1 LNHDA, CDR2 SQIVND (reference sequence). V shed 5 bases and J 3 bases; nucleotides not matched to a gene: 7. The CDR3 is 14 amino acids. The CDR3 here is CASSPKQGFYEQYV. CDR3 sequence (DNA): TGTGCCAGTAGTCCTAAACAGGGGTTCTACGAGCAGTACGTC.

The V call is TRBV5-1, the J call TRBJ2-1; 8 nucleotides match TRBD2. In germline, CDR1 is SGHRS, CDR2 YFSETQ. V was pared by 0 bases and J by 7 bases, with 18 bases of the junction left unmatched. This CDR3 is built from 19 residues. CDR3 amino acids: CASSLAHERGTSRRNEQFF. The CDR3 nucleotides read TGCGCCAGCAGCTTGGCCCACGAACGCGGGACTAGTAGACGGAATGAGCAGTTCTTC. Using reference TRBV5-1 and TRBJ2-1 for the parts outside the CDR3, the full variable domain is KAGVTQTPRYLIKTRGQQVTLSCSPISGHRSVSWYQQTPGQGLQFLFEYFSETQRNKGNFPGRFSGRQFSNSRSEMNVSTLELGDSALYLCASSLAHERGTSRRNEQFFGPGTRLTVL.

V gene TRBV27 combines with J gene TRBJ2-2; D not certain. Trimming left V 3 bases short and J 2 bases short, with 10 bases between. Germline V gene sequence: CDR1 MNHEY, CDR2 SMNVEV (reference sequence). The CDR3 covers 15 residues. The CDR3 nucleotides are TGTGCCAGCAGTTTTAGCACGTTTAACACCGGGGAGCTGTTTTTT. It is translated as CASSFSTFNTGELFF.

The chain uses TRBV4-1 and TRBJ2-5; 8 nucleotides agree with TRBD2. With V trimmed by 1 base and J by 2 bases, 6 bases remained unmatched. The CDR3 has 16 amino acids. The germline CDR1 and CDR2 sequences are MGHRA and YSYEKL. Written as DNA, the CDR3 is TGCGCCAGCAGCCAAGGGGGCGGGGGGTTTCAAGAGACCCAGTACTTC. This codes for CASSQGGGGFQETQYF.

J is TRBJ1-2 and V is TRBV24-1; TRBD1 aligns across 7 bases. V was pared by 4 bases and J by 10 bases, with 11 bases of the junction left unmatched. Germline CDR1 reads KGHDR; CDR2 reads SFDVKD. The CDR3 length is 14 residues. In DNA form, the CDR3 reads TGTGCCACCAGTGACCCCGTGACAGGGAAGGACTACACCTTC. Translating it yields CATSDPVTGKDYTF.

This clone showed up just a few times. V is TRBV5-1 and J is TRBJ2-1; perhaps TRBD1 as D (6 bases). The CDR3 has 14 residues. The V end lost 0 bases, the J end lost 8 bases, and 12 bases lay between the germline ends. Germline lookup yields CDR1 SGHRS and CDR2 YFSETQ. Written as DNA, the CDR3 is TGCGCCAGCAGCTTGGGACAGGTCTGGGATGAGCAGTTCTTC. Translation: CASSLGQVWDEQFF.

The chain uses TRBV7-9 and TRBJ1-1; D possibly corresponds to TRBD1 (6 bases). Germline V lookup: CDR1 SEHNR, CDR2 FQNEAQ (reference sequence). V was cut by 5 bases and J by 1 base, with 14 bases left in between. The CDR3 contains 15 residues. Here the CDR3 DNA reads TGTGCCAGCAGCCTCCATCACAGGGCGAACACTGAAGCTTTCTTT. Its translation is CASSLHHRANTEAFF.

This clone was detected only a few times. The V call is TRBV6-5, the J call TRBJ1-5, with 8 bases matching TRBD1. This CDR3 is built from 15 residues. Germline CDR1 reads MNHEY; CDR2 reads SVGAGI. The V segment lost 6 bases and the J segment 5 bases; nucleotides outside the gene matches: 9. In DNA, the CDR3 is TGTGCCAGCAGCGGCGCAGGGGGCGGGGATCAGCCCCAGCATTTT. This codes for CASSGAGGGDQPQHF.

This chain uses TRBV27 with TRBJ2-1; 8 bases are a match to TRBD1. The CDR3 is made up of 15 amino acids. The germline V gene encodes CDR1 MNHEY and CDR2 SMNVEV (reference sequence). Unmatched junction bases numbered 12, after V lost 5 bases and J lost 9 bases. The chain's CDR3 is CASSNGDRTSGEQFF. CDR3 nucleotides: TGTGCCAGCAGTAACGGGGACAGGACTTCGGGTGAGCAGTTCTTC.

The chain employs TRBV5-1 and TRBJ2-1; 7 bases are shared with TRBD1. From germline, CDR1 is SGHRS and CDR2 YFSETQ. This CDR3 is 17 amino acids long. V was pared by 5 bases and J by 5 bases, with 16 bases of the junction left unmatched. Here the CDR3 DNA reads TGCGCCAGCAGGGTTCAACCCACGGGACAGTTTAACAATGAGCAGTTCTTC. It is translated as CASRVQPTGQFNNEQFF.

V usage is TRBV5-1 and J usage is TRBJ1-4; unclear D gene. The germline V gene encodes CDR1 SGHRS and CDR2 YFSETQ. The CDR3 consists of 15 residues. Trimming took off 0 bases at V and 0 bases at J, with 6 bases between the two ends. The CDR3 sequence is CASSLVGATNEKLFF. CDR3 sequence (DNA): TGCGCCAGCAGCTTGGTCGGGGCAACTAATGAAAAACTGTTTTTT.

V and J are TRBV7-9 and TRBJ1-2, with D perhaps matching TRBD1 (6 bases). The V and J ends lost 3 bases and 2 bases respectively, with 16 bases between them. This CDR3 region has 16 residues. CDR1 SEHNR and CDR2 FQNEAQ come from the germline V gene (reference sequence). The CDR3 reads CASSLGQPNLNYGYTF. The CDR3 DNA follows: TGTGCCAGCAGCTTGGGACAACCGAATCTAAACTATGGCTACACCTTC.

The J gene is TRBJ2-7, the V gene TRBV6-5; 7 nucleotides match TRBD2. The CDR3 spans 15 residues. The J segment lost 5 bases and the V segment lost 7 bases, leaving 14 bases of the junction unmatched. Germline V gene lookup returns CDR1 MNHEY and CDR2 SVGAGI. CDR3 region: CASTARRGNVNEQYV. The CDR3, as DNA: TGTGCCAGCACCGCAAGGCGGGGGAACGTCAACGAGCAGTACGTC.

This clone was seen more than once but under ten times. This chain links TRBV7-9 with TRBJ1-2, with 7 bases that match TRBD1. This CDR3 contains 13 residues. Trimming removed 5 bases from V and 8 bases from J; junction bases left unmatched: 8. CDR1 SEHNR and CDR2 FQNEAQ come from the germline V gene (reference sequence). CDR3 nucleotide sequence: TGTGCCAGCAGCGCACAGGGGCCCGTCGGCTACACCTTC. Amino acids: CASSAQGPVGYTF.

This clone came up many times. The V and J genes are TRBV7-9 and TRBJ1-4, with unresolved D. V dropped 4 bases and J dropped 4 bases, with 22 bases sitting between them. This CDR3 spans 18 amino acids. From germline, CDR1 is SEHNR and CDR2 FQNEAQ (reference sequence). The CDR3 DNA reads as TGTGCCAGCAGCTCCTTACCGCGCGTGGAGGTTCTTAATGAAAAACTGTTTTTT. Translating gives CASSSLPRVEVLNEKLFF.

The count of this clone is one. The V gene is TRBV7-6, the J gene TRBJ1-2, with TRBD1 identical over 12 bases. Germline assignment: CDR1 SGHVS and CDR2 FNYEAQ. V was clipped by 2 bases and J by 7 bases; unmatched bases: 14. This CDR3 has 18 residues. CDR3 in DNA: TGTGCCAGCAGCTTATCGACCGGGACAGGGGGCGCTACGGGTGGCTACACCTTC. Its translation: CASSLSTGTGGATGGYTF.

The chain is built from TRBV5-4 and TRBJ2-2, with D possibly being TRBD1 (6 bases). Trimming left V 5 bases short and J 2 bases short, with 13 bases between. This CDR3 has 15 amino acids. Germline CDR1 and CDR2: SGHNT and YYREEE (reference sequence). CDR3 in amino acids: CASSPGTPNTGELFF. The CDR3 DNA sequence: TGTGCCAGCAGTCCGGGGACACCAAACACCGGGGAGCTGTTTTTT. Full variable domain (remainder filled in from reference TRBV5-4 and TRBJ2-2): ETGVTQSPTHLIKTRGQQVTLRCSSQSGHNTVSWYQQALGQGPQFIFQYYREEENGRGNFPPRFSGLQFPNYSSELNVNALELDDSALYLCASSPGTPNTGELFFGEGSRLTVL.